The 32 T cell receptor beta chains reported below all come from one sample, sequenced in a study of cytomegalovirus exposure and HLA in healthy donors. The table came from immunoSEQ multiplex PCR; TCRdb's copy has only in-frame clones and leaves some out. The sample carries 150,000 to 160,000 clones, more than 70% recorded once. Specimen: PBMCs. The receptors shown here come from a human donor in good health.

The chain employs TRBV11-2 and TRBJ1-1; D is unclear. Germline assignment: CDR1 SGHAT and CDR2 FQNNGV. This CDR3 region has 12 residues. V was pared by 2 bases and J by 7 bases, with 8 bases between. This chain's CDR3 is CASSLFPSEAFF. CDR3 in DNA: TGTGCCAGCAGCTTATTTCCGAGTGAAGCTTTCTTT.

The chain joins TRBV2 to TRBJ2-1, with 9 nucleotides matching TRBD1. The germline gives CDR1 SNHLY, CDR2 FYNNEI. This CDR3 has 14 residues. V lost 6 bases to trimming and J lost 4 bases; unmatched junction nucleotides: 4. In DNA, the CDR3 is TGTGCCAGCAGGAACAGGGGGCTGTACAATGAGCAGTTCTTC. Its protein product is CASRNRGLYNEQFF. Drawing the rest from reference TRBV2 and TRBJ2-1, the complete variable domain is EPEVTQTPSHQVTQMGQEVILRCVPISNHLYFYWYRQILGQKVEFLVSFYNNEISEKSEIFDDQFSVERPDGSNFTLKIRSTKLEDSAMYFCASRNRGLYNEQFFGPGTRLTVL.

This rearrangement joins TRBV28 to TRBJ2-7; 14 bases are shared with TRBD2. The ends lost 3 bases at V and 6 bases at J; junction bases unmatched: 7. Germline assignment: CDR1 MDHEN and CDR2 SYDVKM. This CDR3 is built from 16 residues. DNA of the CDR3: TGTGCCAGCAGTTTCCCTGGGACTAGCGGGAGTTTCGAGCAGTACTTC. Protein: CASSFPGTSGSFEQYF.

This sequence joins TRBV7-2 and TRBJ2-1; TRBD1 is a possible D gene (6 bases). This CDR3 has 12 amino acids. V was pared by 6 bases and J by 8 bases, with 11 bases between. Germline V gene sequence: CDR1 SGHTA, CDR2 FQGNSA. In DNA form, the CDR3 reads TGTGCCAGCAGTTTTACAGGGCATGAGCAGTTCTTC. Translation: CASSFTGHEQFF.

The rearrangement links TRBV11-3 to TRBJ1-1; tentatively, D is TRBD1 (5 bases). The germline V gene encodes CDR1 SGHNT and CDR2 YENEEA. CDR3 length: 13 amino acids. V was cut by 5 bases and J by 4 bases, with 11 bases left in between. CDR3 DNA: TGTGCCAGCAGCCCAACGGGGGGCACTGAAGCTTTCTTT. Its protein product is CASSPTGGTEAFF. The whole variable domain, remainder taken from reference TRBV11-3 and TRBJ1-1, is EAGVVQSPRYKIIEKKQPVAFWCNPISGHNTLYWYLQNLGQGPELLIRYENEEAVDDSQLPKDRFSAERLKGVDSTLKIQPAELGDSAVYLCASSPTGGTEAFFGQGTRLTVV.

This rearrangement joins TRBV25-1 to TRBJ1-2, with 7 bases that match TRBD1. CDR1 and CDR2 (germline): MGHDK, SYGVNS. CDR3 length equals 15 residues. Trimming took 5 bases from V and 0 from J; bases not matched to a gene: 6. CDR3 bases: TGTGCCAGCAGTCCCGCGGGGACAGCTAACTATGGCTACACCTTC. Its protein product is CASSPAGTANYGYTF.

The chain recombines TRBV19 with TRBJ1-1; D gene ambiguous. Germline loops: CDR1 LNHDA, CDR2 SQIVND (reference sequence). V was trimmed by 3 bases and J by 3 bases, leaving 5 bases between them. The CDR3 runs to 12 residues. The CDR3 DNA is TGTGCCAGTAGTATCTCGTACACTGAAGCTTTCTTT. It codes for CASSISYTEAFF.

The chain has TRBV7-2 and TRBJ2-1, with 7 bases lining up with TRBD2. Germline CDR1 is SGHTA and CDR2 is FQGNSA. The CDR3 runs 15 residues. The V gene end was trimmed by 5 bases and the J gene end by 6 bases; junction bases not matched to a gene: 10. CDR3 nucleotide sequence: TGTGCCAGCAGCCCCTGGACTTTAGCGGGCAATGAGCAGTTCTTC. Translated: CASSPWTLAGNEQFF.

The rearrangement links TRBV6-5 to TRBJ2-7, with D possibly matching TRBD1 (6 bases). Germline CDR1 is MNHEY and CDR2 is SVGAGI. The CDR3 totals 15 residues. The V end lost 4 bases, the J end lost 3 bases, and 16 bases lay between the germline ends. The CDR3 loop is CASSSPRQALYEQYF. CDR3 coding DNA: TGTGCCAGCAGTTCTCCCCGACAGGCGCTCTACGAGCAGTACTTC.

The rearrangement links TRBV19 to TRBJ2-7, with TRBD2 matching 9 bases. Germline V lookup: CDR1 LNHDA, CDR2 SQIVND (reference sequence). This CDR3 has 14 residues. The V segment lost 5 bases and the J segment 4 bases; nucleotides outside the gene matches: 6. The CDR3: CASSLTSGRYEQYF. CDR3 sequence (DNA): TGTGCCAGTAGTCTCACCAGCGGGAGGTACGAGCAGTACTTC.

The chain is built from TRBV6-5 and TRBJ1-6, with 8 bases matching TRBD1. The CDR3 is 14 residues long. Germline trimming cut 6 bases from V and 8 bases from J; bases unmatched to any gene: 6. The germline gives CDR1 MNHEY, CDR2 SVGAGI. The CDR3 protein is CASRLDRGYSPLHF. The CDR3 DNA follows: TGTGCCAGCAGATTAGACAGGGGTTATTCACCCCTCCACTTT.

This chain joins TRBV5-6 and TRBJ2-2; 10 bases are shared with TRBD2. The trim removed 3 bases at V and 5 bases at J, leaving 10 bases unmatched. Germline assignment: CDR1 SGHDT and CDR2 YYEEEE. The CDR3 has 17 amino acids. The CDR3 region has the DNA TGTGCCAGCAGCTGGGGGCCTAGCGGGAGTCGGACCGGGGAGCTGTTTTTT. This gives the protein CASSWGPSGSRTGELFF.

This clone was recorded only once. The chain is built from TRBV4-1 and TRBJ2-3; 11 nucleotides match TRBD2. The CDR3 runs to 18 residues. In germline, CDR1 is MGHRA, CDR2 YSYEKL. J was trimmed by 0 bases and V by 4 bases; bases with no gene match: 9. CDR3 nucleotides: TGCGCCAGCAGCCGTACTAGCGGGGGTCCGAGAAGCACAGATACGCAGTATTTT. This gives the protein CASSRTSGGPRSTDTQYF.

The chain recombines TRBV6-4 with TRBJ2-1, with D possibly TRBD2 on 5 matching bases. Germline assignment: CDR1 MRHNA and CDR2 SNTAGT. V lost 5 bases and J 3 bases, leaving 8 bases between the germline ends. The CDR3 loop spans 13 amino acids. CDR3 sequence: CASSSGDYNEQFF. CDR3 nucleotide sequence: TGTGCCAGCAGTTCCGGGGACTACAATGAGCAGTTCTTC.

The chain carries TRBV19 and TRBJ2-7, with D tentatively TRBD2 (6 bases). The CDR3 covers 15 residues. Trimming left V 2 bases short and J 2 bases short, with 13 bases between. CDR1 LNHDA and CDR2 SQIVND come from the germline V gene (reference sequence). CDR3 DNA sequence: TGTGCCAGTAGTATACCAGGTGGGGGGACCTACGAGCAGTACTTC. This translates into CASSIPGGGTYEQYF. Based on the CDR3 plus reference TRBV19 and TRBJ2-7, the full variable domain is DGGITQSPKYLFRKEGQNVTLSCEQNLNHDAMYWYRQDPGQGLRLIYYSQIVNDFQKGDIAEGYSVSREKKESFPLTVTSAQKNPTAFYLCASSIPGGGTYEQYFGPGTRLTVT.

The V call is TRBV27, the J call TRBJ1-3; the D gene is possibly TRBD1 (5 bases). The germline CDR1 and CDR2 sequences are MNHEY and SMNVEV (reference sequence). This CDR3 has 15 amino acids. Trimming shortened V by 2 bases and J by 3 bases, and 11 bases separated the two germline ends. The CDR3 DNA sequence: TGTGCCAGCAGTTTAGGGGGGGTTTATGGAAACACCATATATTTT. It yields the protein CASSLGGVYGNTIYF.

This clone was seen only a few times. The genes are TRBV7-9 and TRBJ1-5; TRBD1 might be the D (6 bases). Per the germline V gene, CDR1 is SEHNR and CDR2 is FQNEAQ (reference sequence). There are 12 residues in the CDR3. The V end lost 5 bases, the J end lost 11 bases, and 13 bases lay between the germline ends. CDR3 bases: TGTGCCAGCAGCCTGGACAGCTGGACCCAGCATTTT. Translating gives CASSLDSWTQHF. The full variable domain, with the rest looked up from reference TRBV7-9 and TRBJ1-5, is DTGVSQNPRHKITKRGQNVTFRCDPISEHNRLYWYRQTLGQGPEFLTYFQNEAQLEKSRLLSDRFSAERPKGSFSTLEIQRTEQGDSAMYLCASSLDSWTQHFGDGTRLSIL.

The chain is built from TRBV7-8 and TRBJ2-5, with 8 bases aligning to TRBD2. Germline V lookup: CDR1 SGHVS, CDR2 FQNEAQ. With 8 bases clipped from V and 1 base from J, the junction kept 6 bases outside the gene matches. The CDR3 extends over 14 amino acids. Here the CDR3 DNA reads TGTGCCAGCCGTCCAGCGGGAGCCCAAGAGACCCAGTACTTC. Its translation: CASRPAGAQETQYF.

The V call is TRBV7-9, the J call TRBJ1-3; perhaps TRBD1 as D (5 bases). Trimming took off 0 bases at V and 5 bases at J, with 17 bases between the two ends. The CDR3 runs to 17 residues. CDR1 and CDR2 from the germline V gene are SEHNR and FQNEAQ (reference sequence). The CDR3 DNA reads TGTGCCAGCAGCTTAGCCCTCGAAGGCAGGGCAAGAAACACCATATATTTT. Protein sequence: CASSLALEGRARNTIYF.

V usage is TRBV9 and J usage is TRBJ2-1; TRBD2 matches 9 bases. Germline trimming cut 0 bases from V and 3 bases from J; bases unmatched to any gene: 4. CDR3 size: 16 residues. Germline assignment: CDR1 SGDLS and CDR2 YYNGEE. The CDR3 region has the DNA TGTGCCAGCAGCGTAGCGGGACTAGCAAACTACAATGAGCAGTTCTTC. Residues: CASSVAGLANYNEQFF.

This sequence joins TRBV6-5 and TRBJ2-3; 8 bases match TRBD1. V lost 6 bases, J lost 1 base, and 6 bases stayed unmatched. Germline CDR1 and CDR2: MNHEY and SVGAGI. There are 15 residues in the CDR3. Written as DNA, the CDR3 is TGTGCCAGCAGGATCCAGGGGGCAGGCACAGATACGCAGTATTTT. Its translation is CASRIQGAGTDTQYF.

The V and J genes are TRBV7-2 and TRBJ1-6; a possible D gene is TRBD1 (6 bases). This CDR3 has 16 residues. The germline V and J ends were trimmed by 6 bases and 2 bases, with 14 bases remaining between them. Per the germline V gene, CDR1 is SGHTA and CDR2 is FQGNSA. The CDR3 loop reads CASRPDRFPYNSPLHF. CDR3 coding DNA: TGTGCCAGCAGACCTGACAGGTTCCCCTATAATTCACCCCTCCACTTT.

The chain is built from TRBV7-6 and TRBJ2-7; 10 nucleotides match TRBD1. Trimming cost V 1 base and J 10 bases; bases outside gene matches: 4. CDR1 is SGHVS and CDR2 is FNYEAQ in the germline V gene. The CDR3 consists of 13 residues. The DNA for the CDR3 is TGTGCCAGCAGCTTAGGGGACAGGGGCTTACAGTACTTC. Its protein is CASSLGDRGLQYF. The whole variable domain, remainder taken from reference TRBV7-6 and TRBJ2-7, is GAGVSQSPRYKVTKRGQDVALRCDPISGHVSLYWYRQALGQGPEFLTYFNYEAQQDKSGLPNDRFSAERPEGSISTLTIQRTEQRDSAMYRCASSLGDRGLQYFGPGTRLTVT.

The chain employs TRBV27 and TRBJ2-7; TRBD2 matches at 13 bases. V was pared by 6 bases and J by 6 bases, with 14 bases of the junction left unmatched. Germline V gene sequence: CDR1 MNHEY, CDR2 SMNVEV (reference sequence). The CDR3 totals 17 residues. CDR3 DNA sequence: TGTGCCAGCAGACAAAACCCCGTTGGACTAGCGGGAGTCGAGCAGTACTTC. As protein: CASRQNPVGLAGVEQYF.

The rearrangement links TRBV15 to TRBJ2-1, with 7 bases identical to TRBD2. The CDR3 extends over 18 amino acids. In germline, CDR1 is LNHNV, CDR2 YYDKDF (reference sequence). The junction had 8 bases not matched to a gene; V was cut back by 0 bases and J by 0 bases. CDR3 loop: CATSRESLLAVSYNEQFF. The CDR3 DNA follows: TGTGCCACCAGCAGAGAGTCTCTCCTAGCGGTCTCCTACAATGAGCAGTTCTTC. Full variable domain (rest looked up from reference TRBV15 and TRBJ2-1): DAMVIQNPRYQVTQFGKPVTLSCSQTLNHNVMYWYQQKSSQAPKLLFHYYDKDFNNEADTPDNFQSRRPNTSFCFLDIRSPGLGDTAMYLCATSRESLLAVSYNEQFFGPGTRLTVL.

V gene TRBV7-2 combines with J gene TRBJ1-3, with 8 bases aligning to TRBD1. This CDR3 is 16 amino acids long. J was trimmed by 4 bases and V by 0 bases; bases with no gene match: 5. Germline assignment: CDR1 SGHTA and CDR2 FQGNSA. The CDR3 loop is CASSLAGTGLGNTIYF. The CDR3, as DNA: TGTGCCAGCAGCTTAGCTGGGACAGGACTAGGAAACACCATATATTTT.

The chain links TRBV5-5 to TRBJ2-6; 8 bases line up with TRBD2. CDR1 and CDR2 from the germline V gene are SGHKS and YYEKEE (reference sequence). V shed 4 bases, J shed 0 bases, and the junction held 3 bases outside the gene matches. The CDR3 loop spans 16 amino acids. This chain's CDR3 is CASSPGGVSGANVLTF. CDR3 nucleotide sequence: TGTGCCAGCAGCCCGGGAGGGGTCTCTGGGGCCAACGTCCTGACTTTC.

This chain connects TRBV4-1 to TRBJ1-1, with 9 bases lining up with TRBD1. The J segment lost 5 bases and the V segment lost 3 bases, leaving 7 bases of the junction unmatched. The CDR3 loop spans 15 amino acids. Germline V CDR1 and CDR2: MGHRA, YSYEKL. The chain's CDR3 is CASSHSQGAQTEAFF. The CDR3, as DNA: TGCGCCAGCAGCCACTCACAGGGGGCGCAGACTGAAGCTTTCTTT.

The gene calls are TRBV28 and TRBJ2-3; tentative D call: TRBD2 (6 bases). Germline V gene lookup returns CDR1 MDHEN and CDR2 SYDVKM. The ends were cut back, 1 base at V and 5 bases at J, with 10 bases in the middle. This CDR3 has 14 amino acids. CDR3 nucleotide sequence: TGTGCCAGCAGTTTATTCGGGGGAATAGATACGCAGTATTTT. Its translation: CASSLFGGIDTQYF.

The chain has TRBV2 and TRBJ1-1, with 8 bases aligning to TRBD1. The CDR3 sequence is 15 residues long. The ends lost 6 bases at V and 0 bases at J; junction bases unmatched: 6. Germline V lookup: CDR1 SNHLY, CDR2 FYNNEI. Written as DNA, the CDR3 is TGTGCCAGCAGGCCGGGACAGGTTATGAACACTGAAGCTTTCTTT. It specifies CASRPGQVMNTEAFF.

V gene TRBV28 combines with J gene TRBJ2-2, with D tentatively TRBD2 (6 bases). The CDR3 contains 15 residues. CDR1 is MDHEN, CDR2 SYDVKM, per germline. Deletions cut 5 bases from V and 6 bases from J, with 16 bases between. DNA of the CDR3: TGTGCCAGCAGTCCCATAGCGGACGGGGCCGGGGAGCTGTTTTTT. Its translation is CASSPIADGAGELFF.

This chain links TRBV28 with TRBJ2-1, with a tentative D call TRBD2 (6 bases). Germline CDR1 is MDHEN and CDR2 is SYDVKM. Deletions cut 4 bases from V and 6 bases from J, with 13 bases between. This CDR3 contains 14 residues. The CDR3, as DNA: TGTGCCAGCAGTTCGGGAGACCTCCCCAATGAGCAGTTCTTC. As protein: CASSSGDLPNEQFF.